This T cell receptor beta chain was retrieved from a study of OX40 agonist ivuxolimab in advanced cancers. Turning to the study itself: Patients were dosed with the agonistic anti-OX40 (CD134) antibody ivuxolimab.

V was clipped by 3 bases and J by 5 bases, with 2 bases between them. The CDR3 has 11 amino acids. The germline V gene has CDR1 MDHEN and CDR2 SYDVKM. Patients were ruled out by autoimmune disease history or systemic immunosuppression. The sampling schedule covered blood at baseline, cycle 4 day 1, and cycle 7 day 1. This table comes from immunoSEQ multiplex PCR, and its TCRdb copy is limited to in-frame clones, with some not included. The sample contains 63,000 or so clones, just over 85% of which appear only once. The input for sequencing was CD4+ or CD8+ T cells sorted from blood, taken in a trial of the OX40 agonist ivuxolimab. The V call is TRBV28, the J call TRBJ2-4; D is unclear. The sequence was obtained from an adult with an advanced solid tumor such as melanoma, head and neck, liver or kidney cancer. The CDR3 sequence is CASSFENIQYF. The CDR3 region has the DNA TGTGCCAGCAGTTTTGAAAACATTCAGTACTTC.